These 25 T cell receptor beta chains share one sample of origin, sequenced in a study of OX40 agonist ivuxolimab in advanced cancers. Assay: immunoSEQ multiplex PCR; the TCRdb copy retains only in-frame clones and omits some. Here the sample spans about 91,000 clones, approximately 85% being singletons. This specimen consisted of CD4+ or CD8+ T cells sorted from blood, obtained in a trial of the OX40 agonist ivuxolimab. The receptors stem from an adult with an advanced solid tumor such as melanoma, head and neck, liver or kidney cancer.

V and J are TRBV5-1 and TRBJ2-5; the D is unclear. This CDR3 has 15 amino acids. The ends were cut back, 0 bases at V and 5 bases at J, with 14 bases in the middle. The germline V gene encodes CDR1 SGHRS and CDR2 YFSETQ. In DNA, the CDR3 is TGCGCCAGCAGCTTGGGTTCGGCTATCGCCGAGACCCAGTACTTC. Its translation is CASSLGSAIAETQYF.

V gene TRBV19 combines with J gene TRBJ2-3, with 8 bases identical to TRBD2. The CDR3 contains 14 residues. V shed 3 bases and J 5 bases; nucleotides not matched to a gene: 4. Germline V gene sequence: CDR1 LNHDA, CDR2 SQIVND (reference sequence). The CDR3 DNA sequence: TGTGCCAGTAGTATCGGCGGGGGGAGAGATACGCAGTATTTT. This sequence encodes CASSIGGGRDTQYF.

The rearrangement links TRBV27 to TRBJ2-1; D is undetermined. The V end was cut by 3 bases, the J end by 5 bases, with 14 bases between. The germline V gene has CDR1 MNHEY and CDR2 SMNVEV (reference sequence). This CDR3 is built from 15 residues. The CDR3 loop is CASSFRRLKNNEQFF. The CDR3 DNA follows: TGTGCCAGCAGTTTTCGTAGGCTAAAAAACAATGAGCAGTTCTTC.

V gene TRBV5-1 combines with J gene TRBJ1-4, with D hard to call. V lost 1 base and J lost 6, with 13 bases in between. The germline V gene has CDR1 SGHRS and CDR2 YFSETQ. The CDR3 contains 15 residues. DNA of the CDR3: TGCGCCAGCAGCTTGTTCGGTGATTTGGATGAAAAACTGTTTTTT. Translating it yields CASSLFGDLDEKLFF.

This clone is a singleton in its sample. The chain links TRBV2 to TRBJ1-5; unclear D gene. The CDR3 has 13 residues. Germline V CDR1 and CDR2: SNHLY, FYNNEI. V was cut by 6 bases and J by 4 bases, with 10 bases left in between. The CDR3 nucleotides are TGTGCCAGCAGATCCGACTTGAATCAGCCCCAGCATTTT. The encoded protein is CASRSDLNQPQHF.

This clone was recorded only once. The chain combines TRBV28 with TRBJ1-3; 7 bases are a match to TRBD1. The CDR3 is made up of 16 amino acids. CDR1 and CDR2 (germline): MDHEN, SYDVKM. V lost 0 bases to trimming and J lost 1 base; unmatched junction nucleotides: 3. CDR3 in DNA: TGTGCCAGCAGTTTATGGGAGGACAGGTCTGGAAACACCATATATTTT. It codes for CASSLWEDRSGNTIYF.

The CDR3 is CASRGLAETGELFF. As DNA, the CDR3 is TGTGCCAGCAGGGGACTAGCGGAAACCGGGGAGCTGTTTTTT. V is TRBV27 and J is TRBJ2-2; TRBD2 agrees at 11 bases. Germline loops: CDR1 MNHEY, CDR2 SMNVEV (reference sequence). There are 14 residues in the CDR3. J gave up 5 bases and V 6 bases, and 2 bases lay outside the gene matches.

The chain uses TRBV5-1 and TRBJ2-3; tentative D call: TRBD2 (6 bases). Per germline, CDR1 SGHRS and CDR2 YFSETQ. V was clipped by 4 bases and J by 0 bases, with 15 bases between them. The length of the CDR3 is 16 residues. CDR3 sequence reads: CASSPNSGPSTDTQYF. CDR3 DNA sequence: TGCGCCAGCAGCCCGAATAGCGGTCCTAGCACAGATACGCAGTATTTT.

The V and J genes are TRBV28 and TRBJ1-6; D perhaps matches TRBD1 (5 bases). Germline CDR1 is MDHEN and CDR2 is SYDVKM. CDR3 length: 17 residues. The V end lost 4 bases, the J end lost 4 bases, and 17 bases lay between the germline ends. For the CDR3, the DNA is TGTGCCAGCAGTTCCCCTATGGGGGGTGGGTATAATTCACCCCTCCACTTT. It translates to CASSSPMGGGYNSPLHF.

This clone appeared a few times. The rearrangement joins TRBV10-1 to TRBJ2-2; 7 bases are shared with TRBD1. The CDR3 has 13 amino acids. Germline CDR1 is WNHNN and CDR2 is SYGVQD (reference sequence). Unmatched junction bases numbered 6, after V lost 9 bases and J lost 5 bases. CDR3 amino acids: CASSTGSTGELFF. The CDR3 DNA is TGCGCCAGTTCGACAGGGTCTACCGGGGAGCTGTTTTTT.

V is TRBV10-3 and J is TRBJ1-1, with D unresolved. This CDR3 is 13 amino acids long. The germline V gene encodes CDR1 ENHRY and CDR2 SYGVKD. Trimming took 2 bases from V and 0 from J, leaving 4 bases between them. The CDR3: CAISEGVNTEAFF. CDR3 nucleotide sequence: TGTGCCATCAGTGAGGGTGTGAACACTGAAGCTTTCTTT.

With respect to this clone: Other DNA sequences of this sample code for an identical CDR3. V usage is TRBV29-1 and J usage is TRBJ2-3; D is uncertain. The CDR3 loop spans 10 amino acids. The V gene's germline CDR1 is SQVTM and CDR2 ANQGSEA. Trimming pared 8 bases from V and 2 bases from J, leaving 5 bases between. CDR3 sequence: CSTDTDTQYF. CDR3 coding DNA: TGCAGCACTGACACAGATACGCAGTATTTT.

The chain employs TRBV6-6 and TRBJ2-7, with D uncertain. Trimming shortened V by 8 bases and J by 5 bases, and 10 bases separated the two germline ends. This CDR3 contains 11 residues. Germline CDR1 and CDR2: MNHNY and SVGAGI (reference sequence). CDR3 residues: CASREMDEQYF. CDR3 nucleotides: TGTGCCAGCCGAGAAATGGACGAGCAGTACTTC.

This sequence joins TRBV18 and TRBJ1-5; TRBD1 matches 8 bases. V gave up 3 bases and J gave up 4 bases; unmatched junction bases: 8. The CDR3 is 16 residues long. The germline V gene encodes CDR1 KGHSH and CDR2 LQKENI. Written as DNA, the CDR3 is TGTGCCAGCTCACCCCAGACAGGGGTTAGGAATCAGCCCCAGCATTTT. This translates into CASSPQTGVRNQPQHF.

The chain links TRBV25-1 to TRBJ2-1; no definite D call. In germline, CDR1 is MGHDK, CDR2 SYGVNS. This CDR3 is 13 amino acids long. V lost 2 bases and J lost 11, with 13 bases in between. The CDR3 protein is CASSEGAGRKQFF. The DNA of the CDR3 is TGTGCCAGCAGTGAAGGAGCAGGAAGGAAGCAGTTCTTC. Combining the CDR3 with reference TRBV25-1 and TRBJ2-1 gives the whole variable domain EADIYQTPRYLVIGTGKKITLECSQTMGHDKMYWYQQDPGMELHLIHYSYGVNSTEKGDLSSESTVSRIRTEHFPLTLESARPSHTSQYLCASSEGAGRKQFFGPGTRLTVL.

This chain uses TRBV7-2 with TRBJ2-7; 8 bases fit TRBD1. CDR1 is SGHTA and CDR2 is FQGNSA in the germline V gene. The V gene end was trimmed by 5 bases and the J gene end by 3 bases; junction bases not matched to a gene: 6. The CDR3 is made up of 14 amino acids. The CDR3 loop is CASSASGGFYEQYF. CDR3 in DNA: TGTGCCAGCAGCGCATCAGGGGGCTTCTACGAGCAGTACTTC.

This clone was detected only once. The chain has TRBV7-9 and TRBJ1-6, with 7 bases lining up with TRBD1. The CDR3 spans 15 residues. Germline V gene sequence: CDR1 SEHNR, CDR2 FQNEAQ (reference sequence). The J segment lost 9 bases and the V segment lost 3 bases, leaving 8 bases of the junction unmatched. This chain's CDR3 is CASSFTRQGGSPLHF. The DNA for the CDR3 is TGTGCCAGCAGCTTTACCCGACAGGGAGGTTCACCCCTCCACTTT.

CDR3 coding DNA: TGCGCCAGCAGTTTGACAGGGCAGGGCAATCAGCCCCAGCATTTT. It codes for CASSLTGQGNQPQHF. V and J are TRBV5-1 and TRBJ1-5; TRBD1 matches 7 bases. CDR1 SGHRS and CDR2 YFSETQ come from the germline V gene. After removal of 5 bases from V and 2 bases from J, the junction contained 7 bases not matched to a gene. CDR3 length: 15 amino acids. Filled out from reference TRBV5-1 and TRBJ1-5, the complete variable domain reads KAGVTQTPRYLIKTRGQQVTLSCSPISGHRSVSWYQQTPGQGLQFLFEYFSETQRNKGNFPGRFSGRQFSNSRSEMNVSTLELGDSALYLCASSLTGQGNQPQHFGDGTRLSIL.

The chain joins TRBV5-5 to TRBJ2-7, with 9 bases lining up with TRBD1. This CDR3 is built from 15 residues. Trimming took 2 bases from V and 4 from J; bases not matched to a gene: 7. Germline V gene lookup returns CDR1 SGHKS and CDR2 YYEKEE (reference sequence). CDR3 DNA: TGTGCCAGCAGCTTTACCGGGACAGGGATATACGAGCAGTACTTC. It translates to CASSFTGTGIYEQYF.

The chain combines TRBV28 with TRBJ2-2; 9 nucleotides agree with TRBD2. The CDR3 spans 16 residues. With V trimmed by 9 bases and J by 2 bases, 10 bases remained unmatched. Germline CDR1 and CDR2: MDHEN and SYDVKM. Written as DNA, the CDR3 is TGTGCCAGTAGCGGGAGAGGTAGAAGTAACACCGGGGAGCTGTTTTTT. This sequence encodes CASSGRGRSNTGELFF. Looking up the rest from reference TRBV28 and TRBJ2-2 gives the full variable domain: DVKVTQSSRYLVKRTGEKVFLECVQDMDHENMFWYRQDPGLGLRLIYFSYDVKMKEKGDIPEGYSVSREKKERFSLILESASTNQTSMYLCASSGRGRSNTGELFFGEGSRLTVL.

V gene TRBV19 combines with J gene TRBJ1-3, with D unclear. The V gene lost 3 bases and the J gene lost 6 bases, with 18 bases spanning the gap. Germline V gives CDR1 LNHDA, CDR2 SQIVND (reference sequence). CDR3 length: 16 residues. The CDR3 coding sequence is TGTGCCAGTAGTATGGAAGGCTATGGATCGGAAAACACCATATATTTT. This sequence encodes CASSMEGYGSENTIYF.

The J gene is TRBJ2-3, the V gene TRBV5-1; tentatively, D is TRBD1 or TRBD2 (5 bases each). This CDR3 is 15 amino acids long. The ends were cut back, 0 bases at V and 8 bases at J, with 16 bases in the middle. Looked up from germline, CDR1 is SGHRS and CDR2 is YFSETQ. CDR3 sequence: CASSLAGDAQGTQYF. The CDR3 DNA follows: TGCGCCAGCAGCTTGGCCGGGGACGCCCAGGGTACGCAGTATTTT.

The rearrangement uses TRBV27 and TRBJ1-5; 9 nucleotides match TRBD1. The trim removed 11 bases at V and 0 bases at J, leaving 11 bases unmatched. The CDR3 loop spans 16 amino acids. Looked up from germline, CDR1 is MNHEY and CDR2 is SMNVEV (reference sequence). This CDR3 reads CARPGQGLSSNQPQHF. Written as DNA, the CDR3 is TGTGCCCGGCCGGGACAGGGCCTCAGTAGCAATCAGCCCCAGCATTTT.

The chain couples TRBV10-3 to TRBJ2-7, with 8 bases lining up with TRBD1. J was trimmed by 4 bases and V by 6 bases; bases with no gene match: 2. Germline CDR1 and CDR2: ENHRY and SYGVKD. CDR3 length equals 12 residues. The chain's CDR3 is CAISRTGYEQYV. In DNA form, the CDR3 reads TGTGCCATCAGCAGGACAGGGTACGAGCAGTACGTC.

This clone was counted between two and nine times. The gene calls are TRBV6-1 and TRBJ1-1, with D uncertain. Trimming removed 3 bases from V and 0 bases from J, with 11 bases in between. The germline V gene encodes CDR1 MNHNS and CDR2 SASEGT. The CDR3 is 15 residues long. The CDR3 DNA is TGTGCCAGCAGTGATCACTGGACCATGAACACTGAAGCTTTCTTT. As protein: CASSDHWTMNTEAFF.